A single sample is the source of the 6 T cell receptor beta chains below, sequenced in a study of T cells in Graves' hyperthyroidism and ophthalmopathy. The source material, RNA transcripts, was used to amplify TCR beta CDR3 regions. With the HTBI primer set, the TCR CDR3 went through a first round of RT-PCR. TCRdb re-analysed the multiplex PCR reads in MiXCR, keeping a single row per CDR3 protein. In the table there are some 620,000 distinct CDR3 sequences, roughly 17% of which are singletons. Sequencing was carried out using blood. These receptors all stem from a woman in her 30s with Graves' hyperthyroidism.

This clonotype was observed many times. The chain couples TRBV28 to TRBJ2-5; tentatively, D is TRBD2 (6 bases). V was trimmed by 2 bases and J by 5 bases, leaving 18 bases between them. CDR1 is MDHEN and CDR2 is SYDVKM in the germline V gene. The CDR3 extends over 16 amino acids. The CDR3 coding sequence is TGTGCCAGCAGTTTACTTTCATTCAGGAGCGGGGAGACCCAGTACTTC. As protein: CASSLLSFRSGETQYF.

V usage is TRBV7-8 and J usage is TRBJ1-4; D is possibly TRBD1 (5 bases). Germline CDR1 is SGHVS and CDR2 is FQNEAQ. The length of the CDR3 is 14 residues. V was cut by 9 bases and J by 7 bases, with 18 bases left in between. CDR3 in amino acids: CASRWGPDIEKLFF. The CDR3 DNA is TGTGCCAGTAGATGGGGACCCGATATTGAAAAACTGTTTTTT. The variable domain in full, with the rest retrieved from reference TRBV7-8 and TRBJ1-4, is GAGVSQSPRYKVAKRGQDVALRCDPISGHVSLFWYQQALGQGPEFLTYFQNEAQLDKSGLPSDRFFAERPEGSVSTLKIQRTQQEDSAVYLCASRWGPDIEKLFFGSGTQLSVL.

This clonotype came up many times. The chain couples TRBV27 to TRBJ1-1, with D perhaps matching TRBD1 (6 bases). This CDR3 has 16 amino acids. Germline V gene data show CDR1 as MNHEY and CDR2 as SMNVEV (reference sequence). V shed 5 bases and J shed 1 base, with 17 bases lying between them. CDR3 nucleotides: TGTGCCAGCAGTCCGCTACAGGGATCGGGGAACACTGAAGCTTTCTTT. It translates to CASSPLQGSGNTEAFF.

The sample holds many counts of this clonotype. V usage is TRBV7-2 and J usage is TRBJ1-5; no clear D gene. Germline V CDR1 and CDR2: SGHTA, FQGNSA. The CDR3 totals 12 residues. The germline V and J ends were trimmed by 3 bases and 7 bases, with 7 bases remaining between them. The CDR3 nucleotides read TGTGCCAGCAGCTTCGGGGAGCAGCCCCAGCATTTT. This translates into CASSFGEQPQHF.

The CDR3 loop reads CSALTGGNQPQHF. The CDR3 nucleotides are TGCAGCGCATTGACAGGAGGCAATCAGCCCCAGCATTTT. The J gene is TRBJ1-5, the V gene TRBV29-1, with D maybe TRBD1 (6 bases). The CDR3 sequence is 13 residues long. Germline CDR1 and CDR2: SQVTM and ANQGSEA. V dropped 7 bases and J dropped 2 bases, with 12 bases sitting between them.

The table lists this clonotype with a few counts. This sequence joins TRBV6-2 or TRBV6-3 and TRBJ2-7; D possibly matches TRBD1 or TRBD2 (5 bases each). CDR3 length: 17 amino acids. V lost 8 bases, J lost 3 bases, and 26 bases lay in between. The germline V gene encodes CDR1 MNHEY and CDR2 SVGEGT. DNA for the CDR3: TGTGCCAGCCTCGGGACCCAAACACCCGCGGGTTTCTACGAGCAGTACTTC. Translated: CASLGTQTPAGFYEQYF.